This entry is about one T cell receptor beta chain. The data stem from a study of shared clonotypes between healthy human individuals. Germline CDR1 reads MNHNY; CDR2 reads SVGAGI (reference sequence). V was shortened by 0 bases and J by 0 bases, with 6 bases between the two germline ends. The CDR3 has 14 residues. Evenly divided among several immunoSEQ plates was the genomic DNA of each subset. Produced via immunoSEQ multiplex PCR; TCRdb's table is partial and in-frame only. The sample carries 450,000 to 500,000 clones, 76% recorded once. The sequenced material came from PBMCs. This chain connects TRBV6-6 to TRBJ2-7; D remains ambiguous. The clonotype was recovered from a woman aged 40 to 49 in good health. Some clones in this sample may be carry-over from other donors' samples. CDR3 coding DNA: TGTGCCAGCAGTTACTCGAGTAGCTCCTACGAGCAGTACTTC. Its translation is CASSYSSSSYEQYF.